This TCR beta chain was sequenced during a study of blood T cell repertoires in COVID-19. Overall study context: COVID-19 samples, acute and convalescent, were from the United States, Italy and Spain. T cells, B-cell-depleted T cells, or PBMCs supplied cDNA or gDNA.

V shed 5 bases and J 4 bases; nucleotides not matched to a gene: 8. Germline CDR1 is KGHDR and CDR2 is SFDVKD. The CDR3 runs 16 residues. The Seattle patients joined while their infection was active and were tracked longitudinally afterward. Original analysis: Estimation of nucleated cell counts was performed using reference gene primer amplification. Generated by immunoSEQ multiplex PCR, the TCRdb table keeps only in-frame clones and is missing some. The V and J calls and clone size are taken from that table; D and trimming were inferred from the DNA. The sample lists roughly 340,000 clones, around 87% occurring once.

V usage is TRBV24-1 and J usage is TRBJ2-3; 10 bases are shared with TRBD1. Sample: peripheral blood. The receptor comes from a woman in her fifties or sixties with COVID-19, enrolled during active disease. This chain's CDR3 is CATSVGQGWNPDTQYF. CDR3 DNA: TGTGCCACCAGTGTGGGACAGGGGTGGAACCCAGATACGCAGTATTTT.